These 20 T cell receptor beta chains were sequenced from one sample in a study of blood T cell repertoires in COVID-19. Assay used: immunoSEQ multiplex PCR; TCRdb lists only in-frame clones, some missing. The table has about 530,000 clones, around 90% seen once. Input material: peripheral blood. The source is a woman aged 45-59 years with COVID-19, enrolled during active disease.

The chain links TRBV24-1 to TRBJ2-1, with 8 bases identical to TRBD2. Germline trimming cut 2 bases from V and 6 bases from J; bases unmatched to any gene: 2. CDR3 length equals 14 residues. Germline CDR1 and CDR2: KGHDR and SFDVKD. The CDR3 sequence is CATSDWGLVNEQFF. The CDR3 nucleotides are TGTGCCACCAGTGATTGGGGACTAGTCAATGAGCAGTTCTTC.

The V call is TRBV11-2, the J call TRBJ2-7; no clear D. The CDR3 extends over 15 amino acids. Per germline, CDR1 SGHAT and CDR2 FQNNGV. V lost 0 bases to trimming and J lost 2 bases, with 11 bases between them. CDR3 sequence (DNA): TGTGCCAGCAGCTTAGATCCTTCTGGAGCCTACGAGCAGTACTTC. Translated, it gives CASSLDPSGAYEQYF.

The V and J genes are TRBV13 and TRBJ1-3; 8 bases agree with TRBD1. Per germline, CDR1 PRHDT and CDR2 FYEKMQ (reference sequence). This CDR3 is 15 amino acids long. The junction had 0 bases not matched to a gene; V was cut back by 0 bases and J by 2 bases. The CDR3 here is CASSLGRGPGNTIYF. CDR3 coding DNA: TGTGCCAGCAGCTTAGGCAGGGGGCCTGGAAACACCATATATTTT.

The chain carries TRBV7-2 and TRBJ2-1; TRBD1 matches at 8 bases. V lost 4 bases to trimming and J lost 4 bases; unmatched junction nucleotides: 6. The CDR3 length is 15 residues. Germline V gene lookup returns CDR1 SGHTA and CDR2 FQGNSA. The CDR3 protein is CASSSRTGKYNEQFF. DNA of the CDR3: TGTGCCAGCAGCTCCCGGACAGGGAAATACAATGAGCAGTTCTTC.

This chain joins TRBV7-9 and TRBJ1-1, with no clear D. Germline values: CDR1 SEHNR, CDR2 FQNEAQ (reference sequence). This CDR3 has 12 amino acids. Trimming took off 2 bases at V and 8 bases at J, with 9 bases between the two ends. For the CDR3, the DNA is TGTGCCAGCAGCTTATATGGCAGGGAAGCTTTCTTT. Translated: CASSLYGREAFF.

The chain uses TRBV7-8 and TRBJ1-1; 7 positions agree with TRBD1. The CDR3 loop spans 14 amino acids. Germline assignment: CDR1 SGHVS and CDR2 FQNEAQ. Trimming took 3 bases from V and 2 from J; bases not matched to a gene: 3. CDR3 in DNA: TGTGCCAGCAGCTTCTGGGACAGAAACACTGAAGCTTTCTTT. This gives the protein CASSFWDRNTEAFF.

The V gene is TRBV20-1, the J gene TRBJ2-1, with a weak D call TRBD2 (5 bases). This CDR3 contains 14 residues. V lost 3 bases and J lost 7, with 16 bases in between. Germline V gives CDR1 DFQATT, CDR2 SNEGSKA (reference sequence). CDR3 DNA sequence: TGCAGTGCTAGTGACACCCTACGAGGGAATGAGCAGTTCTTC. It is translated as CSASDTLRGNEQFF.

V is TRBV6-5 and J is TRBJ1-3; D unclear. This CDR3 comprises 12 residues. The V gene lost 7 bases and the J gene lost 3 bases, with 7 bases spanning the gap. Germline CDR1 MNHEY, CDR2 SVGAGI. This chain's CDR3 is CASIADGNTIYF. CDR3 DNA: TGTGCCAGCATCGCGGATGGAAACACCATATATTTT.

This clone was found once. The rearrangement links TRBV13 to TRBJ2-5, with 8 positions matching TRBD1. CDR3 size: 14 residues. In germline, CDR1 is PRHDT, CDR2 FYEKMQ (reference sequence). V lost 5 bases, J lost 3 bases, and 5 bases stayed unmatched. The CDR3 region is CASSRADREETQYF. In DNA form, the CDR3 reads TGTGCCAGCAGCCGCGCGGACAGGGAAGAGACCCAGTACTTC. The complete variable domain, with remaining parts taken from reference TRBV13 and TRBJ2-5, reads AAGVIQSPRHLIKEKRETATLKCYPIPRHDTVYWYQQGPGQDPQFLISFYEKMQSDKGSIPDRFSAQQFSDYHSELNMSSLELGDSALYFCASSRADREETQYFGPGTRLLVL.

The J gene is TRBJ1-5, the V gene TRBV20-1, with D possibly TRBD1 on 6 matching bases. The V and J ends lost 3 bases and 2 bases respectively, with 17 bases between them. This CDR3 contains 16 residues. Per germline, CDR1 DFQATT and CDR2 SNEGSKA (reference sequence). CDR3 amino acids: CSASGANREGNQPQHF. In DNA, the CDR3 is TGCAGTGCTAGTGGGGCCAACAGGGAAGGCAATCAGCCCCAGCATTTT.

The table lists this clone with a few counts. This sequence joins TRBV7-2 and TRBJ1-6; 7 bases map to TRBD1. The CDR3 covers 15 residues. The V gene end was trimmed by 3 bases and the J gene end by 6 bases; junction bases not matched to a gene: 5. Germline V gives CDR1 SGHTA, CDR2 FQGNSA. As DNA, the CDR3 is TGTGCCAGCAGCTTTTACCGACAGGGTAATTCACCCCTCCACTTT. Residues: CASSFYRQGNSPLHF.

The chain links TRBV29-1 to TRBJ2-7; D might be TRBD1 (6 bases). Germline CDR1 is SQVTM and CDR2 is ANQGSEA. This CDR3 region has 10 residues. Trimming shortened V by 6 bases and J by 9 bases, and 12 bases separated the two germline ends. The CDR3 nucleotides are TGCAGCGTAAAACAGGGTGGGCAGTACTTC. Its protein is CSVKQGGQYF.

CDR3 nucleotides: TGCAGCGTCCTGCGACAGGGCCCAGAGACCCAGTACTTC. Residues: CSVLRQGPETQYF. This chain connects TRBV29-1 to TRBJ2-5, with TRBD1 identical over 7 bases. Germline V lookup: CDR1 SQVTM, CDR2 ANQGSEA. This CDR3 has 13 amino acids. The trim removed 6 bases at V and 4 bases at J, leaving 8 bases unmatched. The whole variable domain, filled in from reference TRBV29-1 and TRBJ2-5, reads SAVISQKPSRDICQRGTSLTIQCQVDSQVTMMFWYRQQPGQSLTLIATANQGSEATYESGFVIDKFPISRPNLTFSTLTVSNMSPEDSSIYLCSVLRQGPETQYFGPGTRLLVL.

The rearrangement links TRBV6-5 to TRBJ2-3; D may be TRBD1 (6 bases). Trimming took 6 bases from V and 2 from J, leaving 15 bases between them. The CDR3 is made up of 15 amino acids. The germline V gene has CDR1 MNHEY and CDR2 SVGAGI. CDR3 nucleotide sequence: TGTGCCAGCAGCCTTATGGGGGCCACCACAGATACGCAGTATTTT. Encoded protein: CASSLMGATTDTQYF.

The V gene is TRBV28, the J gene TRBJ2-3, with TRBD2 identical over 8 bases. The germline CDR1 and CDR2 sequences are MDHEN and SYDVKM. The V and J ends lost 5 bases and 6 bases, in that order; junction bases with no gene match: 19. CDR3 size: 18 residues. The CDR3 sequence: CASSPRFTLSGGPDTQYF. The CDR3 nucleotides read TGTGCCAGCAGTCCCCGCTTCACCCTATCGGGGGGGCCGGATACGCAGTATTTT.

This clone was detected only once. The chain has TRBV29-1 and TRBJ2-5; D is unresolved. This CDR3 spans 15 amino acids. Trimming left V 6 bases short and J 4 bases short, with 21 bases between. Looked up from germline, CDR1 is SQVTM and CDR2 is ANQGSEA. In DNA form, the CDR3 reads TGCAGCGTCCTTCTGGGCCCGCCCCTGGGAGAGACCCAGTACTTC. Residues: CSVLLGPPLGETQYF.

This rearrangement joins TRBV4-2 to TRBJ2-3; 9 bases line up with TRBD2. The CDR3 totals 18 residues. Per the germline V gene, CDR1 is LGHNA and CDR2 is YNFKEQ. After removal of 4 bases from V and 1 base from J, the junction contained 12 bases not matched to a gene. The CDR3 DNA sequence: TGTGCCAGCAGCCCCTCAAGGGCTAGCGGGGACCGCACAGATACGCAGTATTTT. Its protein is CASSPSRASGDRTDTQYF.

The gene calls are TRBV2 and TRBJ1-2, with TRBD1 identical over 8 bases. V shed 2 bases and J 7 bases; nucleotides not matched to a gene: 9. CDR3 length equals 15 residues. Germline CDR1 SNHLY, CDR2 FYNNEI. The CDR3 spells CASSEISSQGAGYTF. CDR3 bases: TGTGCCAGCAGTGAAATTAGCTCTCAGGGGGCTGGCTACACCTTC.

The CDR3 protein is CASIHGQQSSYEQYF. CDR3 DNA: TGTGCCAGCATTCACGGACAGCAAAGCTCCTACGAGCAGTACTTC. The V call is TRBV6-5, the J call TRBJ2-7; a weak D match, TRBD1 (6 bases). This CDR3 comprises 15 residues. From germline, CDR1 is MNHEY and CDR2 SVGAGI. Deletions cut 7 bases from V and 0 bases from J, with 16 bases between.

The CDR3 region has the DNA TGTGCCAGCAGTGAAGAGGAGAAGAGTTCACCCCTCCACTTT. It specifies CASSEEEKSSPLHF. This chain joins TRBV6-1 and TRBJ1-6; D is uncertain. Germline CDR1 is MNHNS and CDR2 is SASEGT. Trimming took 1 base from V and 9 from J, leaving 10 bases between them. The CDR3 is made up of 14 amino acids.